These 3 T cell receptor beta chains were sequenced from one sample in a study of neurological immune-mediated disorders. TCRdb ran MiXCR on the 5' RACE reads and lists one entry per CDR3 protein. The sample shows about 50,000 distinct CDR3 sequences, under 2% of them seen only once. Material for sequencing was PBMCs. The receptors were gathered from a woman aged 40 to 50 with multiple sclerosis.

This clonotype has a count of ten or more. The chain links TRBV20-1 to TRBJ2-1; TRBD1 agrees at 8 bases. From germline, CDR1 is DFQATT and CDR2 SNEGSKA (reference sequence). This CDR3 region has 11 residues. After removal of 3 bases from V and 10 bases from J, the junction contained 2 bases not matched to a gene. The CDR3 loop is CSASSGGEQFF. The DNA of the CDR3 is TGCAGTGCTAGCTCAGGGGGCGAGCAGTTCTTC.

This clonotype was counted many times. V is TRBV5-1 and J is TRBJ1-1, with D perhaps TRBD1 (5 bases). Deletions cut 0 bases from V and 0 bases from J, with 9 bases between. The germline CDR1 and CDR2 sequences are SGHRS and YFSETQ. There are 15 residues in the CDR3. The CDR3 loop is CASSLAGGMNTEAFF. The CDR3 bases are TGCGCCAGCAGCTTGGCGGGGGGAATGAACACTGAAGCTTTCTTT.

Only a few counts were recorded for this clonotype. A much larger clone is a single base away; this may be a read error. The missing conserved phenylalanine or tryptophan at the end of this CDR3 makes a read error likely. V usage is TRBV5-1 and J usage is TRBJ1-4; D perhaps matches TRBD1 (6 bases). The CDR3 consists of 15 residues. Germline V gene lookup returns CDR1 SGHRS and CDR2 YFSETQ. Trimming cost V 4 bases and J 4 bases, with 14 bases left between them. The CDR3 spells CASSRQAGSNEKLFC. The CDR3 DNA is TGCGCCAGCAGCAGACAGGCCGGCAGTAATGAAAAACTGTTTTGT.